The rows below give T cell receptor beta chains drawn from one sample of a study of shared clonotypes between healthy human individuals. Clones were read by immunoSEQ multiplex PCR, and TCRdb kept only the in-frame ones, dropping some. The sample includes around 650,000 clones, approximately 96% seen only once; the top ten take less than 0.13%. What was sequenced was naive CD8+ T cells sorted from blood. The receptor source for this set is a woman aged 25 to 45 in good health. Each CDR3 is given with its conserved first and last residue. D genes are given only for firm matches. Clone size, where shown, is once, few, many, or a class for clones that have expanded.

TRBD2,TRBV7-9,TRBJ2-1,NA,CAEEGIAGYFYNEQFF,TGTGCCGAAGAGGGGATAGCGGGTTACTTCTACAATGAGCAGTTCTTC
NA,TRBV7-9,TRBJ2-7,NA,CASSLAPSSSSYEQYF,TGTGCCAGCAGCTTAGCGCCCAGCAGCAGCTCCTACGAGCAGTACTTC
TRBD1,TRBV4-1,TRBJ1-1,NA,CASSAGQGNTEAFF,TGCGCCAGCAGCGCGGGACAGGGGAACACTGAAGCTTTCTTT
NA,TRBV29-1,TRBJ1-1,NA,CSVEVRGSANTEAFF,TGCAGCGTAGAAGTGAGGGGGTCGGCGAACACTGAAGCTTTCTTT
NA,TRBV4-1,TRBJ2-7,NA,CASSQEEKLPSYEQYF,TGCGCCAGCAGCCAAGAGGAGAAGCTCCCCTCCTACGAGCAGTACTTC
TRBD1,TRBV5-5,TRBJ2-1,NA,CASSSTGGTYNEQFF,TGTGCCAGCAGCTCCACAGGGGGCACCTACAATGAGCAGTTCTTC
NA,TRBV6-5,TRBJ2-1,NA,CASSYSAEVGNEQFF,TGTGCCAGCAGTTACTCGGCTGAAGTGGGAAATGAGCAGTTCTTC
NA,TRBV19,TRBJ2-3,once,CASSADQGGRGTDTQYF,TGTGCCAGTAGTGCCGACCAAGGAGGCAGGGGAACAGATACGCAGTATTTT
NA,TRBV19,TRBJ2-1,NA,CASSMRGNEQFF,TGTGCCAGTAGTATGAGAGGGAATGAGCAGTTCTTC
TRBD1,TRBV28,TRBJ1-2,NA,CASSSDPGTGDFNYGYTF,TGTGCCAGCAGTTCGGACCCCGGGACAGGGGACTTTAACTATGGCTACACCTTC
NA,TRBV5-1,TRBJ2-2,NA,CASSPMVAGELFF,TGCGCCAGCAGCCCGATGGTGGCCGGGGAGCTGTTTTTT
TRBD1,TRBV5-4,TRBJ1-3,NA,CASSSLTGGVLGNTIYF,TGTGCCAGCAGCTCTTTGACAGGGGGCGTGCTTGGAAACACCATATATTTT
NA,TRBV7-2,TRBJ1-2,NA,CASSELRGADYGYTF,TGTGCCAGCAGCGAACTTCGGGGCGCGGACTATGGCTACACCTTC
TRBD1,TRBV5-8,TRBJ1-5,NA,CASSRGQASNQPQHF,TGTGCCAGCAGCAGGGGACAGGCGAGCAATCAGCCCCAGCATTTT
TRBD2,TRBV28,TRBJ2-7,NA,CASTGTSGYEQYF,TGTGCCAGCACTGGAACTAGCGGCTACGAGCAGTACTTC
NA,TRBV21-1,TRBJ2-3,NA,CASSKGLSAGQPSTDTQYF,TGTGCCAGCAGCAAAGGCCTTTCCGCGGGACAGCCTAGCACAGATACGCAGTATTTT
NA,TRBV14,TRBJ2-7,NA,CASSQGPAGSHRPEQYF,TGTGCCAGCAGCCAAGGGCCCGCAGGGTCTCACCGTCCCGAGCAGTACTTC
NA,TRBV7-9,TRBJ1-1,NA,CASSPWTTNTEAFF,TGTGCCAGCAGTCCTTGGACTACGAACACTGAAGCTTTCTTT
NA,TRBV11-2,TRBJ2-3,NA,CASSLVVQRDTSTDTQYF,TGTGCCAGCAGCTTAGTGGTCCAGAGAGATACTAGCACAGATACGCAGTATTTT
NA,TRBV2,TRBJ1-1,NA,CASRRQLNTEAFF,TGTGCCAGCAGAAGACAGCTGAACACTGAAGCTTTCTTT
NA,TRBV12-2,TRBJ1-1,NA,CASRAKPRVVLDTEAFF,TGTGCAAGTCGCGCGAAGCCCCGCGTGGTGTTGGACACTGAAGCTTTCTTT
TRBD1,TRBV2,TRBJ2-2,NA,CASRALPDRGVTGELFF,TGTGCCAGCAGAGCCCTTCCGGACAGGGGTGTCACCGGGGAGCTGTTTTTT